One T cell receptor (beta chain) is described in this entry. Its antigen remains unknown. The sample belongs to a study of T cells in Graves' hyperthyroidism and ophthalmopathy. Study-wide points: Model-based prediction identified ophthalmopathy a median 6.5 months prior to its onset.

Trimming took 4 bases from V and 4 from J; bases not matched to a gene: 13. This CDR3 region has 17 residues. Germline values: CDR1 MNHEY, CDR2 SMNVEV (reference sequence). These patients, aged 18 to 65, had recently diagnosed hyperthyroidism lasting under 2 months. Amplification targeted TCR beta CDR3 regions from RNA transcripts. First-round RT-PCR targeting the TCR CDR3 was performed with the HTBI primer set. TCRdb re-analysed the multiplex PCR reads in MiXCR, keeping a single row per CDR3 protein. The sample shows about 290,000 distinct CDR3 sequences, roughly 15% of them seen only once. Material: blood. This sequence was found in a middle-aged woman with Graves' hyperthyroidism. The chain is built from TRBV27 and TRBJ2-1; 7 bases agree with TRBD2. The CDR3 spells CASSWGQRLAVYNEQFF. In DNA form, the CDR3 reads TGTGCCAGCAGTTGGGGTCAGCGACTAGCAGTATACAATGAGCAGTTCTTC.